The sequence of this T cell receptor (beta chain) was determined in a study of T cell responses to AZD1222 COVID-19 vaccine. With respect to this clone: Its antigen is as yet unknown.

Clones were read by immunoSEQ multiplex PCR, and TCRdb kept only the in-frame ones, dropping some. The data show more than 110,000 clones, about 93% seen once. General study points: Seropositive AZD1222 recipients at baseline numbered only 6 or 7. Increased Spike-specific TCR breadth and depth were observed after two AZD1222 doses.

Deletions cut 3 bases from V and 0 bases from J, with 14 bases between. Per the germline V gene, CDR1 is LGHNA and CDR2 is YSLEER. The CDR3 spans 16 residues. The sequence derives from an adult in good health. The chain links TRBV4-3 to TRBJ2-5; D gene unclear. Sequenced material: peripheral blood, taken on day 0 of AZD1222 vaccination. The CDR3 DNA follows: TGCGCCAGCAGCCAGCCCTATAGAAGGGACCAAGAGACCCAGTACTTC. Translating gives CASSQPYRRDQETQYF.